This is a list of T cell receptor beta chains from one sample in a study of chemoradiotherapy in HPV16-positive cancers. Using immunoSEQ multiplex PCR, the repertoire was profiled, and TCRdb retains in-frame clones only, with some absent. This sample yields 3,000 to 4,500 clones, of which about 94% are seen a single time; about 2% belongs to the top ten. Sampling was conducted from a patient who underwent chemoradiotherapy. The receptors were sampled from a human donor with HPV-associated anogenital cancer. The conserved cysteine and the conserved F or W are not part of the CDR3 here. Rows may omit the clone size; those that give it use once, few, many or a size class.

size | J | length | V | CDR3
- | TRBJ1-5 | 11 | TRBV10-2 | ASSEGGSQPQH
- | TRBJ1-2 | 11 | TRBV5-4 | ASSLGLGYGYT
- | TRBJ1-1 | 10 | TRBV2 | ASSLQGAEAF
- | TRBJ2-2 | 13 | TRBV6-5 | ASSFRVVNTGELF
- | TRBJ1-6 | 11 | TRBV7-6 | ASSPKANSPLH
- | TRBJ2-5 | 10 | TRBV14 | ASSQSVETQY
once | TRBJ1-6 | 13 | TRBV6-1 | ASQDRGLYNSPLH
once | TRBJ1-2 | 11 | TRBV6-5 | ASSYDRGYGYT
- | TRBJ2-1 | 17 | TRBV11-3 | ASSLGLYAEQGIDNEQF
- | TRBJ2-3 | 14 | TRBV7-2 | ASSLVVGGPPDTQY
- | TRBJ1-2 | 12 | TRBV2 | ASSADRGNYGYT
- | TRBJ2-3 | 16 | TRBV4-1 | ASSQVLGTPRGADTQY
- | TRBJ1-4 | 11 | TRBV6-1 | ASSERYNEKLF
- | TRBJ2-7 | 10 | TRBV11-3 | ASSLDRDEQY
- | TRBJ2-5 | 13 | TRBV10-2 | ASTRSGGRQETQY
- | TRBJ2-3 | 11 | TRBV6-6 | ASSYDSVARSY
- | TRBJ2-1 | 10 | TRBV6-4 | ASSDGGGSWF
- | TRBJ1-5 | 12 | TRBV10-2 | ASSLDTSNQPQH
- | TRBJ2-3 | 13 | TRBV5-4 | ASSHERETTDTQY
- | TRBJ2-3 | 11 | TRBV15 | ATSPTGTDTQY
- | TRBJ2-6 | 14 | TRBV5-1 | ASSSGQEAGANVLT
- | TRBJ1-1 | 12 | TRBV5-4 | ASSPVGRENEAF
once | TRBJ1-5 | 11 | TRBV27 | ASRGQPNQPQH
- | TRBJ2-7 | 11 | TRBV6-5 | ASSYRSSYEQY
once | TRBJ2-3 | 14 | TRBV11-2 | ASSLTLTRVTDTQY
- | TRBJ2-1 | 12 | TRBV19 | ASRVAVSYNEQF
- | TRBJ2-3 | 13 | TRBV6-5 | ASSYSSGNTDTQY
- | TRBJ2-3 | 11 | TRBV9 | ASSSPVGDTQY
- | TRBJ2-3 | 13 | TRBV9 | ASNRLAGGTDTQY
- | TRBJ2-3 | 11 | TRBV5-6 | ASTQGRLDTQY
once | TRBJ2-7 | 10 | TRBV25-1 | ASSGPNYEQY
- | TRBJ2-4 | 17 | TRBV19 | ASSAQTARTELAKNIQY
- | TRBJ2-7 | 10 | TRBV29-1 | SVVQSSYEQY
- | TRBJ2-7 | 11 | TRBV5-1 | ASSLARDYEQY
- | TRBJ1-3 | 12 | TRBV12-5 | ASGLVGAGNTIY
- | TRBJ1-2 | 12 | TRBV7-9 | ASVGPQGNYGYT
- | TRBJ1-2 | 11 | TRBV15 | ATSREFVSGYT
- | TRBJ2-7 | 14 | TRBV11-1 | ASSFGAGQISYEQY
- | TRBJ1-3 | 16 | TRBV25-1 | ASSELTPGQNSGNTIY
once | TRBJ2-3 | 14 | TRBV4-2 | ASRYGGGGLTDTQY
- | TRBJ2-2 | 12 | TRBV14 | ASSQTGQGGELF
once | TRBJ1-2 | 12 | TRBV6-5 | ASSPGMGVRGYT
once | TRBJ1-5 | 12 | TRBV30 | AWSVRPGQQPQH
- | TRBJ1-5 | 12 | TRBV30 | AWSRSRGDQPQH
- | TRBJ1-1 | 11 | TRBV10-2 | ASGGPMNTEAF
- | TRBJ1-1 | 11 | TRBV7-8 | ASSLTGNTEAF
few | TRBJ2-1 | 12 | TRBV27 | ASSGTGNWNEQF
- | TRBJ2-5 | 13 | TRBV15 | ATSRAVAGQETQY
- | TRBJ2-1 | 13 | TRBV4-2 | ASSPRTSGYNEQF
- | TRBJ2-7 | 13 | TRBV5-4 | ASSGGTAGLGEQY
once | TRBJ1-1 | 10 | TRBV5-5 | ASSWTNTEAF
- | TRBJ1-2 | 15 | TRBV4-1 | ASSQDLREPNPYGYT
- | TRBJ2-3 | 21 | TRBV14 | ASSQGEDKVERQLLLHADTQY
- | TRBJ2-2 | 13 | TRBV7-2 | ASSPRLGNTGELF
- | TRBJ1-2 | 10 | TRBV11-1 | ASSLSPYGYT
- | TRBJ1-2 | 11 | TRBV27 | ASSLYGSSGYT
- | TRBJ2-7 | 13 | TRBV5-1 | ASSHSTGQSSEQY
once | TRBJ2-5 | 13 | TRBV9 | ASSPYTSSLETQY
once | TRBJ2-7 | 10 | TRBV2 | ASKGTYYEQY
- | TRBJ1-4 | 12 | TRBV19 | ASKTGRTNEKLF